A selection of T cell receptor beta chains follows, all from one sample in a study of blood T cell repertoires in COVID-19. Only in-frame clones appear in the TCRdb table, and some are missing; sequencing was by immunoSEQ multiplex PCR. The sample has over 200,000 clones; 65% to 90% are singletons. Sample: peripheral blood. The receptors shown here come from a human donor in a cohort sampled during active COVID-19. Both conserved end residues are part of each CDR3. D genes are given only for firm matches. The listing skips clone size in some rows; elsewhere it reads once, few, many or a size class.

d_gene: TRBD1; v_gene: TRBV18; j_gene: TRBJ1-3; abundance: -; CDR3aa: CASSRDRGGNTIYF; CDR3nt: TGTGCCAGCTCTCGGGACAGGGGCGGAAACACCATATATTTT
d_gene: -; v_gene: TRBV30; j_gene: TRBJ2-5; abundance: -; CDR3aa: CAWKRGGETQYF; CDR3nt: TGTGCCTGGAAAAGGGGCGGTGAGACCCAGTACTTC
d_gene: TRBD1; v_gene: TRBV5-6; j_gene: TRBJ1-1; abundance: -; CDR3aa: CASSPRQGWNTEAFF; CDR3nt: TGTGCCAGCAGCCCACGACAGGGGTGGAACACTGAAGCTTTCTTT
d_gene: -; v_gene: TRBV5-6; j_gene: TRBJ1-1; abundance: -; CDR3aa: CASSFREGGTEAFF; CDR3nt: TGTGCCAGCAGCTTCAGGGAGGGTGGGACTGAAGCTTTCTTT
d_gene: TRBD2; v_gene: TRBV7-2; j_gene: TRBJ2-7; abundance: -; CDR3aa: CASRFRLAGFYEQYF; CDR3nt: TGTGCCAGCAGATTCAGACTAGCGGGATTCTACGAGCAGTACTTC
d_gene: TRBD1; v_gene: TRBV23-1; j_gene: TRBJ1-2; abundance: once; CDR3aa: CASSPGTGATNYGYTF; CDR3nt: TGCGCCAGCAGTCCCGGGACAGGGGCCACTAACTATGGCTACACCTTC
d_gene: -; v_gene: TRBV7-2; j_gene: TRBJ2-7; abundance: -; CDR3aa: CASSLTGSGPYEQYF; CDR3nt: TGTGCCAGCAGTCTCACGGGATCCGGACCCTACGAGCAGTACTTC
d_gene: -; v_gene: TRBV29-1; j_gene: TRBJ1-4; abundance: -; CDR3aa: CSVRDRINEKLFF; CDR3nt: TGCAGCGTTAGAGACAGAATCAATGAAAAACTGTTTTTT
d_gene: -; v_gene: TRBV19; j_gene: TRBJ1-1; abundance: few; CDR3aa: CASSQLFGGHTEAFF; CDR3nt: TGTGCCAGTAGTCAATTGTTCGGGGGGCACACTGAAGCTTTCTTT
d_gene: TRBD2; v_gene: TRBV2; j_gene: TRBJ2-7; abundance: -; CDR3aa: CASSRGGDYYEQYF; CDR3nt: TGTGCCAGCAGTAGAGGTGGGGACTATTACGAGCAGTACTTC
d_gene: TRBD2; v_gene: TRBV9; j_gene: TRBJ2-1; abundance: -; CDR3aa: CASSVELAGYNEQFF; CDR3nt: TGTGCCAGCAGCGTAGAACTAGCGGGGTACAATGAGCAGTTCTTC
d_gene: TRBD2; v_gene: TRBV29-1; j_gene: TRBJ2-7; abundance: -; CDR3aa: CSVELAGGPGYEQYF; CDR3nt: TGCAGCGTTGAACTAGCGGGAGGGCCGGGGTACGAGCAGTACTTC
d_gene: -; v_gene: TRBV6-2/TRBV6-3; j_gene: TRBJ1-2; abundance: -; CDR3aa: CASSIDRNYGYTF; CDR3nt: TGTGCCAGCAGCATCGACAGGAACTATGGCTACACCTTC
d_gene: TRBD1; v_gene: TRBV27; j_gene: TRBJ1-2; abundance: -; CDR3aa: CASRDRGPAGYTF; CDR3nt: TGTGCCAGCAGGGACAGGGGCCCTGCTGGCTACACCTTC
d_gene: -; v_gene: TRBV12-3/TRBV12-4; j_gene: TRBJ1-1; abundance: once; CDR3aa: CASSLGGNTEAFF; CDR3nt: TGTGCCAGCAGTTTAGGCGGTAACACTGAAGCTTTCTTT
d_gene: TRBD2; v_gene: TRBV7-9; j_gene: TRBJ2-5; abundance: once; CDR3aa: CASSSSRGGLETQYF; CDR3nt: TGTGCCAGCAGCTCGTCCCGGGGGGGGTTAGAGACCCAGTACTTC
d_gene: TRBD2; v_gene: TRBV5-1; j_gene: TRBJ2-3; abundance: -; CDR3aa: CASSLMASGRVDTQYF; CDR3nt: TGCGCCAGCAGCTTGATGGCTAGCGGGAGGGTAGATACGCAGTATTTT
d_gene: -; v_gene: TRBV28; j_gene: TRBJ2-7; abundance: once; CDR3aa: CASSGGLSLLISYEQYF; CDR3nt: TGTGCCAGCAGTGGGGGACTTTCCCTTCTAATCTCCTACGAGCAGTACTTC
d_gene: -; v_gene: TRBV19; j_gene: TRBJ1-5; abundance: -; CDR3aa: CASKNPPGNQPQHF; CDR3nt: TGTGCCAGTAAAAATCCCCCGGGCAATCAGCCCCAGCATTTT
d_gene: TRBD2; v_gene: TRBV6-6; j_gene: TRBJ2-7; abundance: -; CDR3aa: CASGNRTSGSYEQYF; CDR3nt: TGTGCCAGCGGAAATCGGACTAGCGGGTCCTACGAGCAGTACTTC
d_gene: TRBD1; v_gene: TRBV6-5; j_gene: TRBJ1-2; abundance: -; CDR3aa: CASSYGAGGAYGYTF; CDR3nt: TGTGCCAGCAGTTACGGGGCAGGGGGTGCCTATGGCTACACCTTC
d_gene: -; v_gene: TRBV11-2; j_gene: TRBJ1-1; abundance: few; CDR3aa: CASSWPGSGRAFF; CDR3nt: TGTGCCAGCAGCTGGCCGGGATCCGGACGAGCTTTCTTT
d_gene: -; v_gene: TRBV15; j_gene: TRBJ1-2; abundance: -; CDR3aa: CATSVVNYGYTF; CDR3nt: TGTGCCACCAGCGTAGTGAACTATGGCTACACCTTC
d_gene: TRBD2; v_gene: TRBV6-4; j_gene: TRBJ2-1; abundance: once; CDR3aa: CASSDSVAGYTEQFF; CDR3nt: TGTGCCAGCAGTGACTCGGTAGCGGGATATACTGAGCAGTTCTTC
d_gene: -; v_gene: TRBV11-3; j_gene: TRBJ2-7; abundance: -; CDR3aa: CASSIRDNYEQYF; CDR3nt: TGTGCCAGCAGCATCCGGGACAACTACGAGCAGTACTTC
d_gene: TRBD2; v_gene: TRBV11-2; j_gene: TRBJ2-1; abundance: -; CDR3aa: CASSLGSGRAVNEQFF; CDR3nt: TGTGCCAGCAGCTTAGGTAGCGGGAGGGCCGTTAATGAGCAGTTCTTC
d_gene: TRBD1; v_gene: TRBV6-5; j_gene: TRBJ1-5; abundance: -; CDR3aa: CASSPRDSNQPQHF; CDR3nt: TGTGCCAGCAGTCCCCGGGACAGTAATCAGCCCCAGCATTTT
d_gene: TRBD2; v_gene: TRBV9; j_gene: TRBJ2-7; abundance: -; CDR3aa: CASSAGLGALEQYF; CDR3nt: TGTGCCAGCAGCGCTGGACTAGGAGCCCTCGAGCAGTACTTC
d_gene: -; v_gene: TRBV27; j_gene: TRBJ1-4; abundance: -; CDR3aa: CASSFDPGVGGEKLFF; CDR3nt: TGTGCCAGTTCCTTCGATCCAGGGGTCGGGGGGGAAAAACTGTTTTTT